The 9 T cell receptor beta chains in this list originate from one sample, sequenced in a study of OX40 agonist ivuxolimab in advanced cancers. The assay was immunoSEQ multiplex PCR, and TCRdb's table has in-frame clones only and misses some. The sample records tens of thousands of clones, approximately 78% being singletons. The sequencing used CD4+ or CD8+ T cells sorted from blood, collected in a trial of the OX40 agonist ivuxolimab. These receptor sequences come from an adult with an advanced solid tumor such as melanoma, head and neck, liver or kidney cancer.

The chain carries TRBV18 and TRBJ2-1, with a tentative D call TRBD1 (5 bases). The V gene lost 3 bases and the J gene lost 8 bases, with 8 bases spanning the gap. The CDR3 runs to 12 residues. The germline gives CDR1 KGHSH, CDR2 LQKENI. The CDR3 sequence is CASSPGHDEQFF. In DNA, the CDR3 is TGTGCCAGCTCACCTGGACACGATGAGCAGTTCTTC. Filled out from reference TRBV18 and TRBJ2-1, the complete variable domain reads NAGVMQNPRHLVRRRGQEARLRCSPMKGHSHVYWYRQLPEEGLKFMVYLQKENIIDESGMPKERFSAEFPKEGPSILRIQQVVRGDSAAYFCASSPGHDEQFFGPGTRLTVL.

Only one count was recorded for this clone. V usage is TRBV30 and J usage is TRBJ2-5; D gene unclear. The CDR3 loop spans 11 amino acids. Trimming pared 3 bases from V and 3 bases from J, leaving 5 bases between. Germline V gene data show CDR1 as GTSNPN and CDR2 as SVGIG (reference sequence). CDR3 sequence reads: CAWSVKETQYF. The CDR3 DNA is TGTGCCTGGAGCGTTAAAGAGACCCAGTACTTC.

This chain joins TRBV9 and TRBJ1-6; possibly TRBD1 for D (5 bases). V gave up 4 bases and J gave up 6 bases, with 8 bases separating them. Germline V gene data show CDR1 as SGDLS and CDR2 as YYNGEE. The CDR3 has 13 amino acids. The CDR3, as DNA: TGTGCCAGCAGCTCGGGACTTAATTCACCCCTCCACTTT. It codes for CASSSGLNSPLHF.

This chain joins TRBV14 and TRBJ2-7, with D perhaps TRBD2 (5 bases). CDR1 is SGHDN, CDR2 FVKESK, per germline. The ends were cut back, 0 bases at V and 2 bases at J, with 14 bases in the middle. The CDR3 length is 16 residues. The CDR3 sequence: CASSQDSPGSAYEQYF. The DNA of the CDR3 is TGTGCCAGCAGCCAAGATTCCCCGGGGAGCGCCTACGAGCAGTACTTC.

The sample holds one count of this clone. The chain is built from TRBV7-9 and TRBJ1-1; no clear D gene. Trimming pared 6 bases from V and 3 bases from J, leaving 11 bases between. The CDR3 runs 13 residues. CDR1 is SEHNR, CDR2 FQNEAQ, per germline (reference sequence). CDR3 DNA: TGTGCCAGCAGTTTTGACAAGTACACTGAAGCTTTCTTT. As protein: CASSFDKYTEAFF.

V is TRBV5-6 and J is TRBJ2-1; 10 bases are shared with TRBD1. Germline CDR1 and CDR2: SGHDT and YYEEEE. This CDR3 contains 16 residues. The V gene end was trimmed by 3 bases and the J gene end by 9 bases; junction bases not matched to a gene: 12. The CDR3 sequence is CASSSPGTGARSEQFF. CDR3 in DNA: TGTGCCAGCAGCTCCCCCGGGACAGGGGCTCGGAGTGAGCAGTTCTTC. Complete variable domain (other parts from reference TRBV5-6 and TRBJ2-1): DAGVTQSPTHLIKTRGQQVTLRCSPKSGHDTVSWYQQALGQGPQFIFQYYEEEERQRGNFPDRFSGHQFPNYSSELNVNALLLGDSALYLCASSSPGTGARSEQFFGPGTRLTVL.

Details on this clone: The identical CDR3 is also encoded by other nucleotide sequences in the sample. The chain has TRBV9 and TRBJ2-2; D not certain. The germline V and J ends were trimmed by 0 bases and 3 bases, with 6 bases remaining between them. There are 14 residues in the CDR3. In germline, CDR1 is SGDLS, CDR2 YYNGEE. DNA of the CDR3: TGTGCCAGCAGCGTAGTGGGCGACACCGGGGAGCTGTTTTTT. This encodes CASSVVGDTGELFF.

The J gene is TRBJ2-3, the V gene TRBV5-4, with D possibly matching TRBD2 (5 bases). This CDR3 spans 16 amino acids. Germline lookup yields CDR1 SGHNT and CDR2 YYREEE (reference sequence). Trimming left V 0 bases short and J 1 base short, with 12 bases between. The DNA for the CDR3 is TGTGCCAGCAGCTTGGGATCGGCGGGCCGCACAGATACGCAGTATTTT. Protein sequence: CASSLGSAGRTDTQYF.

The chain carries TRBV11-2 and TRBJ2-7; D is unclear. Germline assignment: CDR1 SGHAT and CDR2 FQNNGV. The CDR3 runs to 15 residues. Trimming stripped 1 base from V and 2 bases from J, with 12 bases between. CDR3 sequence reads: CASSLGPTSTYEQYF. CDR3 bases: TGTGCCAGCAGCTTAGGCCCCACGAGCACCTACGAGCAGTACTTC. The entire variable domain, with the rest obtained from reference TRBV11-2 and TRBJ2-7, is as follows: EAGVAQSPRYKIIEKRQSVAFWCNPISGHATLYWYQQILGQGPKLLIQFQNNGVVDDSQLPKDRFSAERLKGVDSTLKIQPAKLEDSAVYLCASSLGPTSTYEQYFGPGTRLTVT.